Listed below are T cell receptor beta chains from one sample, sequenced in a study of T-cell memory formation after mild COVID-19. TCRdb called the 5' RACE reads again in MiXCR, with one record for every CDR3 protein. Of 410,000 or so distinct CDR3 sequences listed, about 22% were seen once; the top ten hold about 12%. The sample taken for sequencing was PBMCs or a T cell subset sorted from them (not recorded which). These receptor sequences come from an adult woman who had mild COVID-19 (a few samples of this study predate the infection). Cell type and time point are not known. CDR3s include the opening cysteine and the closing phenylalanine or tryptophan. The D gene is left open where the match is weak. Not all rows give a size; the values are once, few, many and, for expanded clones, a class.

j_call clone_size v_call d_call cdr3_aa cdr3_nt
TRBJ2-3 few TRBV7-6 . CASSQRQSTDTQYF TGTGCCAGCAGCCAAAGACAGAGCACAGATACGCAGTATTTT
TRBJ2-5 many TRBV20-1 . CSARSQGYQETQYF TGCAGTGCTAGGTCGCAGGGTTACCAAGAGACCCAGTACTTC
TRBJ2-7 . TRBV10-2 . CASSDRVQGLGHEQYF TGCGCCAGCAGTGATCGGGTTCAGGGTCTTGGTCACGAGCAGTACTTC
TRBJ2-3 few TRBV7-3 TRBD2 CASSLAAGGPATDTQYF TGTGCCAGCAGCTTGGCAGCGGGGGGGCCTGCCACAGATACGCAGTATTTT
TRBJ1-6 many TRBV7-6 . CASSQQGHSPLHF TGTGCCAGCAGCCAACAGGGTCACTCACCCCTCCACTTT
TRBJ2-7 few TRBV6-5 . CASSYSRQGGDEQYF TGTGCCAGCAGTTACTCGCGGCAGGGGGGGGACGAGCAGTACTTC
TRBJ2-7 few TRBV20-1 . CSAIKERAYEQYF TGCAGTGCCATAAAAGAGCGTGCCTACGAGCAGTACTTC
TRBJ1-1 . TRBV4-1 TRBD1 CASSHVLQGYTEAFF TGCGCCAGCAGCCATGTACTACAGGGGTACACTGAAGCTTTCTTT
TRBJ2-1 few TRBV7-3 TRBD2 CASSLLSGRAPYNEQFF TGTGCCAGCAGCTTGCTTAGCGGGAGGGCCCCCTACAATGAGCAGTTCTTC
TRBJ1-1 . TRBV12-5 . CASGFAGVESEAFF TGTGCTAGTGGTTTCGCAGGGGTAGAGTCTGAAGCTTTCTTT
TRBJ2-3 . TRBV3-1 . CASSQVEYTQYF TGTGCCAGCAGCCAAGTAGAATATACGCAGTATTTT
TRBJ2-7 many TRBV19 TRBD2 CASSPGGGYEQYF TGTGCCAGCAGCCCGGGAGGGGGATACGAGCAGTACTTC
TRBJ2-3 . TRBV12-3/TRBV12-4 . CASSFVRANTQYF TGTGCCAGCAGTTTTGTTCGCGCAAATACGCAGTATTTT
TRBJ2-7 few TRBV6-1 . CASSEGASYEQYF TGTGCCAGCAGTGAAGGAGCCTCCTACGAGCAGTACTTC
TRBJ2-1 . TRBV3-1 TRBD2 CASSQVSYGGAPLSSYNEQFF TGTGCCAGCAGCCAAGTTTCTTACGGGGGGGCGCCCCTTAGCTCCTACAATGAGCAGTTCTTC
TRBJ2-7 . TRBV29-1 . CSVRPEPSSYEQYF TGCAGCGTGAGACCGGAGCCCAGCTCCTACGAGCAGTACTTC
TRBJ2-5 . TRBV11-3 . CASSSEETGRTQETQYF TGTGCCAGCAGCTCAGAGGAAACAGGGAGGACCCAAGAGACCCAGTACTTC
TRBJ1-2 . TRBV2 . CASSDLGASMTGGYTF TGTGCCAGCAGTGACCTGGGGGCATCTATGACGGGCGGCTACACCTTC
TRBJ1-2 . TRBV20-1 . CSARVPQDPGTPYGYTF TGCAGTGCTAGAGTGCCCCAAGACCCAGGGACCCCCTATGGCTACACCTTC
TRBJ1-5 . TRBV20-1 . CSARSVEGNQPQHF TGCAGTGCTAGGTCGGTCGAGGGAAATCAGCCCCAGCATTTT
TRBJ2-3 . TRBV12-3/TRBV12-4 TRBD2 CASSQGTSGRLDTQYF TGTGCCAGCAGCCAGGGTACTAGCGGGAGGTTAGATACGCAGTATTTT
TRBJ1-1 . TRBV12-3/TRBV12-4 . CASSSLLGTEAFF TGTGCCAGCAGCTCCCTCTTGGGGACTGAAGCTTTCTTT
TRBJ2-3 . TRBV7-3 . CASSLMGQGTDTQYF TGTGCCAGCAGCTTAATGGGTCAGGGAACAGATACGCAGTATTTT
TRBJ2-3 . TRBV29-1 . CSVSTGPDTQYF TGCAGCGTTTCCACAGGGCCCGATACGCAGTATTTT
TRBJ2-5 . TRBV5-6 . CASSLVVMKYQETQYF TGTGCCAGCAGCTTGGTGGTAATGAAGTACCAAGAGACCCAGTACTTC
TRBJ2-6 few TRBV7-9 . CASSTRAGANVLTF TGTGCCAGCAGCACACGGGCTGGGGCCAACGTCCTGACTTTC
TRBJ2-5 . TRBV7-9 . CASSLWGKETQYF TGTGCCAGCAGCTTATGGGGTAAAGAGACCCAGTACTTC
TRBJ2-7 . TRBV20-1 . CSASSQGIIYEQYF TGCAGTGCTAGTTCCCAGGGAATCATCTACGAGCAGTACTTC
TRBJ2-1 few TRBV2 . CASSEAGLRGHEQFF TGTGCCAGCAGTGAAGCAGGACTAAGGGGGCATGAGCAGTTCTTC
TRBJ2-3 . TRBV6-2/TRBV6-3 TRBD2 CASSYWAGVKDTQYF TGTGCCAGCAGTTACTGGGCGGGAGTGAAAGATACGCAGTATTTT
TRBJ2-3 . TRBV7-9 TRBD2 CASSSDRTSGRYTQYF TGTGCCAGCAGCTCAGATCGGACTAGCGGGCGCTATACGCAGTATTTT
TRBJ1-5 . TRBV7-3 . CASSLERSNQPQHF TGTGCCAGCAGCTTAGAACGGAGCAATCAGCCCCAGCATTTT
TRBJ1-4 once TRBV7-2 . CASSLAGGSNEKLFF TGTGCCAGCAGCTTAGCGGGGGGGAGTAATGAAAAACTGTTTTTT
TRBJ2-7 . TRBV5-1 . CASSLAPWDEQYF TGCGCCAGCAGCTTGGCCCCGTGGGACGAGCAGTACTTC
TRBJ2-3 few TRBV11-2 TRBD2 CASSLRLAGSLNTDTQYF TGTGCCAGCAGCTTACGACTAGCGGGAAGCTTGAACACAGATACGCAGTATTTT
TRBJ2-7 few TRBV5-1 TRBD2 CASSWGSGGPGTGEQYF TGCGCCAGCAGCTGGGGGAGCGGGGGCCCCGGGACCGGCGAGCAGTACTTC
TRBJ2-1 . TRBV3-1 . CASSPPGDEQFF TGTGCCAGCAGCCCCCCCGGTGATGAGCAGTTCTTC
TRBJ2-2 few TRBV6-5 . CASSYVRSTGELFF TGTGCCAGCAGTTACGTGCGGAGCACCGGGGAGCTGTTTTTT
TRBJ2-1 . TRBV20-1 TRBD2 CSARALAGGGYNEQFF TGCAGTGCTAGAGCCTTAGCGGGAGGAGGTTACAATGAGCAGTTCTTC
TRBJ2-3 many TRBV7-9 TRBD2 CASSFRGRGTDTQYF TGTGCCAGCAGCTTCAGAGGGAGGGGCACAGATACGCAGTATTTT
TRBJ2-1 . TRBV7-2 TRBD2 CASRSRREGRNEQFF TGTGCCAGCAGATCGAGACGGGAGGGCCGGAATGAGCAGTTCTTC
TRBJ2-7 few TRBV7-9 TRBD2 CASRDPGLATSYEQYF TGTGCCAGCAGGGACCCGGGACTAGCCACATCCTACGAGCAGTACTTC
TRBJ1-1 . TRBV6-1 . CASSERLSSVNTEAFF TGTGCCAGCAGTGAGCGGCTGTCAAGCGTTAACACTGAAGCTTTCTTT
TRBJ2-7 few TRBV6-2/TRBV6-3 . CASSYSAFGRYSGQYF TGTGCCAGCAGTTACTCGGCTTTTGGGCGGTACTCGGGGCAGTACTTC
TRBJ2-7 many TRBV10-3 . CAISETPYEQYF TGTGCCATCAGTGAGACACCCTACGAGCAGTACTTC
TRBJ2-5 few TRBV5-1 TRBD2 CASSFGTSEKETQYF TGCGCCAGCAGCTTCGGGACTAGCGAGAAAGAGACCCAGTACTTC